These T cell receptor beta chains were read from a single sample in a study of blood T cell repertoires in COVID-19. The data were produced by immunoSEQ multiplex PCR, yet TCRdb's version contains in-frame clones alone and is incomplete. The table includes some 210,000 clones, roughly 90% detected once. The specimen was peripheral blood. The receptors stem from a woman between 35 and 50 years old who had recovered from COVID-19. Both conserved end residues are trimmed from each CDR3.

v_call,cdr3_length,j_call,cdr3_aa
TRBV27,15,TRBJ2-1,ASSYTSGRAFYNEQF
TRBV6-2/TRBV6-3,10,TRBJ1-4,ASSEVDEKLF
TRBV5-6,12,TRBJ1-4,ASSWTGGNEKLF
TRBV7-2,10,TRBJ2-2,ASSIRGGELF
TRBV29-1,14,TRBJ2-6,SSLDSISSGANVLT
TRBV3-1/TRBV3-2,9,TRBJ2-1,ASSEGTKQF
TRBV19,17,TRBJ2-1,ASSMYPGSSGSSYNEQF
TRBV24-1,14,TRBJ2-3,ATSDQRGPASDTQY
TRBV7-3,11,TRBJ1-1,ASSLGQNTEAF
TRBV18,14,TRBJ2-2,ASSPETGGLIGELF
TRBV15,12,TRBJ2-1,ATQLAGVSNEQF
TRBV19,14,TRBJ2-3,ASSFAREIGTDTQY
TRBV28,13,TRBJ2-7,ASSLLAGGPWEQY
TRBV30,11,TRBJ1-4,AWNRATNEKLF
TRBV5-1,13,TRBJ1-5,ASSLEPSGNQPQH
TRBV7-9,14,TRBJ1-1,ASSFVRTLMNTEAF
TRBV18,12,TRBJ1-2,ASSPGVGANGYT
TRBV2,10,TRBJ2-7,AISWGGDEQY
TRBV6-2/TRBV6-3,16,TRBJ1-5,ASSLYWGGGNGNQPQH
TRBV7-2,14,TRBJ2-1,ASSPGGGRPENEQF
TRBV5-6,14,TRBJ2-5,ASSLDGGIRQETQY
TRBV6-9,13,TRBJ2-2,ASPSWDRDTGELF
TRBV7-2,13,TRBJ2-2,ASSFMQGNTGELF
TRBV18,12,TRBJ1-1,ASSPDRVNTEAF
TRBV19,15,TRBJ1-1,ASSMARDRGLGTEAF
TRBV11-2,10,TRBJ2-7,ASSFSSVEQY
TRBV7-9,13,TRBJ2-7,ASSLPGQGAVQQY
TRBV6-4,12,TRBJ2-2,ASSTGDLTGELF
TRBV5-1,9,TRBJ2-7,ASRFTGEQY
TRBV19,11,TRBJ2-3,ASSASRTDTQY
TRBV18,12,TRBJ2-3,ASSPQTDTDTQY
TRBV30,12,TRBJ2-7,AWSTGTGYPQQY
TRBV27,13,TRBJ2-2,ASTTREARTGELF
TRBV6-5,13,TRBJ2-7,ASRPYRDRGYEQY
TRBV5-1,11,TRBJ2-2,ASSRRETGELF
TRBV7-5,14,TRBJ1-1,ARSCDRDRENTEAF
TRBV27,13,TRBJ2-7,ASSLSPQGEYEQY
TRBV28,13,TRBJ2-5,ASSPLGEGRKTQY
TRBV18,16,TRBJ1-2,ASSPRPPGQGASGGYT
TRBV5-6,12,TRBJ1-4,ASSDRGFNEKLF
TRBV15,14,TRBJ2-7,ATSSGTSGGLYEQY
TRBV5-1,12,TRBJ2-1,ASKEHSSYNEQF
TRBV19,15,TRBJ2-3,ASSPGTSGTRTDTQY
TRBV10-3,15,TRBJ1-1,AISESAGRGQNTEAF
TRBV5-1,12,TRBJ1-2,ASSLDQGYYGYT
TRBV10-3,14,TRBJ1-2,AISELAPGTGNGYT
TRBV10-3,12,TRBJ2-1,AISGRGQGDEQF
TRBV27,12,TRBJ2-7,ASSLDRDSYEQY